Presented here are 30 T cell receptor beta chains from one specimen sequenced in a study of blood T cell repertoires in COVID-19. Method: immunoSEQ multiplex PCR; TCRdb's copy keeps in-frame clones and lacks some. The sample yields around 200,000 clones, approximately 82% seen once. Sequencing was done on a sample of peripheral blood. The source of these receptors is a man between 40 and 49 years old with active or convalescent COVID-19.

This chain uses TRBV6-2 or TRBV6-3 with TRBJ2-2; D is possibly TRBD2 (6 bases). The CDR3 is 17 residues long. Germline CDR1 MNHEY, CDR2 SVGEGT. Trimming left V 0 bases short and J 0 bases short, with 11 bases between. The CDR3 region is CASSYSTERANTGELFF. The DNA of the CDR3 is TGTGCCAGCAGTTACTCGACTGAGCGGGCGAACACCGGGGAGCTGTTTTTT.

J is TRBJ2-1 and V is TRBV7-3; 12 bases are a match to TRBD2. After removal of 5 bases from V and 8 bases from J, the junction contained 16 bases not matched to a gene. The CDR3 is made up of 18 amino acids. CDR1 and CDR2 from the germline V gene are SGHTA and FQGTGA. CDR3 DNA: TGTGCCAGCAGCCCCGGACGGACTAGCGGGGCCGATGGGGATGAGCAGTTCTTC. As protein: CASSPGRTSGADGDEQFF.

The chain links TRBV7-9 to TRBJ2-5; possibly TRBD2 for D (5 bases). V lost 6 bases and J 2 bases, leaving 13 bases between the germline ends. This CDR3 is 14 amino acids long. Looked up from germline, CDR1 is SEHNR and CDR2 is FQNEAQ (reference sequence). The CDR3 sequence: CASRDGRGQETQYF. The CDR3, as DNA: TGTGCCAGCAGGGATGGGAGAGGGCAAGAGACCCAGTACTTC. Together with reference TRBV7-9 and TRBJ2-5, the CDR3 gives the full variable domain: DTGVSQNPRHKITKRGQNVTFRCDPISEHNRLYWYRQTLGQGPEFLTYFQNEAQLEKSRLLSDRFSAERPKGSFSTLEIQRTEQGDSAMYLCASRDGRGQETQYFGPGTRLLVL.

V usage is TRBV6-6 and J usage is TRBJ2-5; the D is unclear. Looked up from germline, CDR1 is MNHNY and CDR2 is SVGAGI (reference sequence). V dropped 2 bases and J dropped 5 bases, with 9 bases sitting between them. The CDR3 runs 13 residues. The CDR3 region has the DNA TGTGCCAGCAGTTACCAGTTGAGGGAGACCCAGTACTTC. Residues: CASSYQLRETQYF.

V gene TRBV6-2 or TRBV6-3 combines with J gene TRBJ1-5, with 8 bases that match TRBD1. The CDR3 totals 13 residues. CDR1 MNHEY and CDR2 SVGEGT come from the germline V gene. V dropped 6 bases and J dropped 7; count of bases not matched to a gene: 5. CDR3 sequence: CASSHRGDQPQHF. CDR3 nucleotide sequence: TGTGCCAGCAGCCACAGGGGGGACCAGCCCCAGCATTTT.

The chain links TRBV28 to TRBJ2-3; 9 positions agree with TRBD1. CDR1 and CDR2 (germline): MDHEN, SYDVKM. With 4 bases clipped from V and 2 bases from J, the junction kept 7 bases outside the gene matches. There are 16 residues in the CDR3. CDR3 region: CASSSAGTGYTDTQYF. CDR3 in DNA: TGTGCCAGCAGTTCCGCCGGGACAGGGTACACAGATACGCAGTATTTT.

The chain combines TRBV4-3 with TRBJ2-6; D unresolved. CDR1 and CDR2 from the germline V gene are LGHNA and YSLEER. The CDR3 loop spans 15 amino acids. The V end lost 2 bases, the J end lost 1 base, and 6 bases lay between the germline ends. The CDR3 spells CASSQNPSGANVLTF. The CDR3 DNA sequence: TGCGCCAGCAGCCAAAATCCGTCTGGGGCCAACGTCCTGACTTTC.

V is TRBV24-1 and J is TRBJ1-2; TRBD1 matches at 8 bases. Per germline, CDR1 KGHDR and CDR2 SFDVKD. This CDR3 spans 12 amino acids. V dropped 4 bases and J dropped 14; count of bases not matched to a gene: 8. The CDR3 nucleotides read TGTGCCACCAGTGAGAACACAGGGGGGCGGACCTTC. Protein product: CATSENTGGRTF.

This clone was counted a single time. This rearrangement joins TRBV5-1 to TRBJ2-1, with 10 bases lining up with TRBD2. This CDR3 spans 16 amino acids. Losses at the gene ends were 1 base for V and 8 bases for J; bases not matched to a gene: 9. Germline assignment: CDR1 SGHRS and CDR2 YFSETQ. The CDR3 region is CASSLRPSGSRDEQFF. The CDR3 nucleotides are TGCGCCAGCAGCTTGCGGCCTAGCGGGAGTAGGGATGAGCAGTTCTTC. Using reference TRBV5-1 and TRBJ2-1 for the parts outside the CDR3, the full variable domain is KAGVTQTPRYLIKTRGQQVTLSCSPISGHRSVSWYQQTPGQGLQFLFEYFSETQRNKGNFPGRFSGRQFSNSRSEMNVSTLELGDSALYLCASSLRPSGSRDEQFFGPGTRLTVL.

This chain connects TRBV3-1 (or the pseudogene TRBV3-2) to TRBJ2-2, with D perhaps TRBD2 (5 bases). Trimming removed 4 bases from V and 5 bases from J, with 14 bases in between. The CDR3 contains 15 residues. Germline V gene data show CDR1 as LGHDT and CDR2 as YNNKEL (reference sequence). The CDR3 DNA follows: TGTGCCAGCAGCCGAAGTGAGACGGGGACCGGGGAGCTGTTTTTT. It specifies CASSRSETGTGELFF.

The CDR3 DNA follows: TGTGCCAGCAGTGATGAGAGAACGGGCTACACCTTC. Protein sequence: CASSDERTGYTF. The gene calls are TRBV2 and TRBJ1-2; no reliable D call. V was pared by 3 bases and J by 8 bases, with 10 bases between. Germline values: CDR1 SNHLY, CDR2 FYNNEI. The CDR3 length is 12 residues.

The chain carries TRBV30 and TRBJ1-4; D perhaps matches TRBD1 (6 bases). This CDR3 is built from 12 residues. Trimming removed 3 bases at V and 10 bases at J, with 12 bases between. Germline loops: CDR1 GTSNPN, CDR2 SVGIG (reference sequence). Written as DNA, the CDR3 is TGTGCCTGGAGCGAGCAGGGGATAAAACTGTTTTTT. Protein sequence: CAWSEQGIKLFF.

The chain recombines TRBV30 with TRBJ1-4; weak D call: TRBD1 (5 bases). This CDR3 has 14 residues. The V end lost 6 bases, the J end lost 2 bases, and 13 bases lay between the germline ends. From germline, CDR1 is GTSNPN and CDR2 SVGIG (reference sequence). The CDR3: CACNGGSTNEKLFF. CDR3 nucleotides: TGTGCCTGCAACGGGGGTTCCACTAATGAAAAACTGTTTTTT. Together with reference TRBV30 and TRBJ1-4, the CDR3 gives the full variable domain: SQTIHQWPATLVQPVGSPLSLECTVEGTSNPNLYWYRQAAGRGLQLLFYSVGIGQISSEVPQNLSASRPQDRQFILSSKKLLLSDSGFYLCACNGGSTNEKLFFGSGTQLSVL.

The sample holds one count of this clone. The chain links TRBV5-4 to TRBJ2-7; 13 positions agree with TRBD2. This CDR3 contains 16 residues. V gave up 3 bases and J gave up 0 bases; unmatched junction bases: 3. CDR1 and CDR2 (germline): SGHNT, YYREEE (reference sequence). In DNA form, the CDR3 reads TGTGCCAGCAGCTCAGGACTAGCGGGGGCCTCCTACGAGCAGTACTTC. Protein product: CASSSGLAGASYEQYF.

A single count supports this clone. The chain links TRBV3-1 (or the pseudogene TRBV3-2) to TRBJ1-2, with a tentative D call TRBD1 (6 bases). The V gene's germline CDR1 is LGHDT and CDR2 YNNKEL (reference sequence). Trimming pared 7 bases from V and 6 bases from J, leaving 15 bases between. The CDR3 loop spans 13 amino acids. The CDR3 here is CASKNRVENGYTF. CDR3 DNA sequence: TGTGCCAGCAAGAACAGGGTGGAGAATGGCTACACCTTC.

CDR3 sequence reads: CASSFADSIYNEQFF. CDR3 DNA: TGTGCCAGCAGCTTCGCGGACTCTATCTACAATGAGCAGTTCTTC. This chain uses TRBV9 with TRBJ2-1; D perhaps matches TRBD2 (5 bases). The CDR3 has 15 amino acids. Trimming removed 4 bases at V and 3 bases at J, with 14 bases between. In germline, CDR1 is SGDLS, CDR2 YYNGEE.

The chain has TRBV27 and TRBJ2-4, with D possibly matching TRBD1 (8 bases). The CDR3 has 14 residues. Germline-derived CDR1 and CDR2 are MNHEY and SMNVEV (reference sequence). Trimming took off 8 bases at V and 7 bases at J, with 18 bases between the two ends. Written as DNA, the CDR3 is TGTGCCAGCGGGGAGGGGACAGGCAGGAACATTCAGTACTTC. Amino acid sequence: CASGEGTGRNIQYF.

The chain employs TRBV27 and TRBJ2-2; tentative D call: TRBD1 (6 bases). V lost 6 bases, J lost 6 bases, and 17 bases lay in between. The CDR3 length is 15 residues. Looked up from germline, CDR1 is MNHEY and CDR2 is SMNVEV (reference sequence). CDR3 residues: CASRPQGRDAGELFF. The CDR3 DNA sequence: TGTGCCAGCAGGCCACAGGGTCGGGATGCCGGGGAGCTGTTTTTT.

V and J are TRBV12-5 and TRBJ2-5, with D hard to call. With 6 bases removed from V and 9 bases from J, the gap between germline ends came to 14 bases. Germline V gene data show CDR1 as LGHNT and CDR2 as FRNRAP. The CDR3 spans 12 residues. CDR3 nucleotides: TGTGCTAGTGGCCCTCACACCGTGCCCCAGTACTTC. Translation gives CASGPHTVPQYF.

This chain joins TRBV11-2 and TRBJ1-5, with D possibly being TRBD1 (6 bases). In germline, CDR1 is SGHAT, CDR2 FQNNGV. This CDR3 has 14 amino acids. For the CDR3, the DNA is TGTGCACCCACAGGGATCTGTAGCAATCAGCCCCAGCATTTT. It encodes CAPTGICSNQPQHF. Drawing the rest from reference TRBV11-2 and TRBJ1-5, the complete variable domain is EAGVAQSPRYKIIEKRQSVAFWCNPISGHATLYWYQQILGQGPKLLIQFQNNGVVDDSQLPKDRFSAERLKGVDSTLKIQPAKLEDSAVYLCAPTGICSNQPQHFGDGTRLSIL.

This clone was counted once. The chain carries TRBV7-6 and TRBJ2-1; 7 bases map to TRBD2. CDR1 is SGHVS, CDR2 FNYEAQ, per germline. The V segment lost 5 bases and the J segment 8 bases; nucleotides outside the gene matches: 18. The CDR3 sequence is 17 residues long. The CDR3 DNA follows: TGTGCCAGCAGCAATCCGGAGGCTAGCGGACTTGTTGATGAGCAGTTCTTC. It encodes CASSNPEASGLVDEQFF.

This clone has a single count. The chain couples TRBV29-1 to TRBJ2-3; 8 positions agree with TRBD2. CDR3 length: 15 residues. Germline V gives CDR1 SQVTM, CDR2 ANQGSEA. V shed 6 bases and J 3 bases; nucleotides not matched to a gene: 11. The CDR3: CSVQGVAGRTDTQYF. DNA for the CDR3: TGCAGCGTCCAAGGAGTAGCGGGAAGGACAGATACGCAGTATTTT.

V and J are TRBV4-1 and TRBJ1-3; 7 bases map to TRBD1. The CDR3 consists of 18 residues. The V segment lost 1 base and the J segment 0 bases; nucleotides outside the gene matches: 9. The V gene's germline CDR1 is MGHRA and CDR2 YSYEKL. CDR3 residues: CASSQAPPGQSSGNTIYF. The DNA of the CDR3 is TGCGCCAGCAGCCAAGCGCCCCCGGGACAGAGCTCTGGAAACACCATATATTTT.

The CDR3 region has the DNA TGTGCCAGCTCACCAGTGGGACAGGTTGGCACTGAAGCTTTCTTT. Its protein is CASSPVGQVGTEAFF. This chain connects TRBV18 to TRBJ1-1, with 8 bases identical to TRBD1. V shed 2 bases and J 4 bases; nucleotides not matched to a gene: 6. Germline V gene data show CDR1 as KGHSH and CDR2 as LQKENI. This CDR3 is built from 15 residues.

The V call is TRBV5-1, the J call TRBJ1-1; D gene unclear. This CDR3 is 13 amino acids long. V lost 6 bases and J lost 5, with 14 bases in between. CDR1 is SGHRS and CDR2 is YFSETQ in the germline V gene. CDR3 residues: CASTSPGGTEAFF. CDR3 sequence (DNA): TGCGCCAGCACATCACCGGGAGGAACTGAAGCTTTCTTT.

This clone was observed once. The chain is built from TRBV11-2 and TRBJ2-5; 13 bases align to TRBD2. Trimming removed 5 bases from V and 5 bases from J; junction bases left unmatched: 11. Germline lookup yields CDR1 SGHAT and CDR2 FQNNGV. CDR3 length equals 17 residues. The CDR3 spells CASSPALAGGLRETQYF. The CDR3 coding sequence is TGTGCCAGCAGCCCCGCACTAGCGGGGGGGCTTCGGGAGACCCAGTACTTC.

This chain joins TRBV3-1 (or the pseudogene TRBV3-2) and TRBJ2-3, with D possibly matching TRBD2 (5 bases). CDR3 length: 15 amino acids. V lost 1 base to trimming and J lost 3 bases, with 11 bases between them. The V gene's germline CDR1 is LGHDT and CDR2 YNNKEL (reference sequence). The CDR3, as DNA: TGTGCCAGCAGCCAAGGCCCACTAGAAACAGATACGCAGTATTTT. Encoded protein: CASSQGPLETDTQYF.

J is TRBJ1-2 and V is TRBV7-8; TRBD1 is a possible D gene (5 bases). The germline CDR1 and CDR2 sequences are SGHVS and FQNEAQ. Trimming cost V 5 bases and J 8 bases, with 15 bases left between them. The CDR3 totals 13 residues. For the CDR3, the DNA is TGTGCCAGCAGCCCCGACAGATTAGAGGGCTACACCTTC. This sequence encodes CASSPDRLEGYTF. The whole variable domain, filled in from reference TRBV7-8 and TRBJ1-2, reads GAGVSQSPRYKVAKRGQDVALRCDPISGHVSLFWYQQALGQGPEFLTYFQNEAQLDKSGLPSDRFFAERPEGSVSTLKIQRTQQEDSAVYLCASSPDRLEGYTFGSGTRLTVV.

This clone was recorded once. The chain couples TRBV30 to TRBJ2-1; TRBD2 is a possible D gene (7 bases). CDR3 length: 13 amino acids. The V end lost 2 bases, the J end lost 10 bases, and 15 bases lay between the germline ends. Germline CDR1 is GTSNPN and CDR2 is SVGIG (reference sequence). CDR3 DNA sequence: TGTGCCTGGAGTTTGGGGGGGGCGGGAGAGCAGTTCTTC. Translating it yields CAWSLGGAGEQFF.

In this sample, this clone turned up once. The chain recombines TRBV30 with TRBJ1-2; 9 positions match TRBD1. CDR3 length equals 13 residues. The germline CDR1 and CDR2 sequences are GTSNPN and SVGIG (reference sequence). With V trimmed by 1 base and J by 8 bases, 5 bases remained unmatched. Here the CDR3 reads CAWSAQGAGGYTF. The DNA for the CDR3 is TGTGCCTGGAGTGCACAGGGGGCGGGGGGCTACACCTTC.